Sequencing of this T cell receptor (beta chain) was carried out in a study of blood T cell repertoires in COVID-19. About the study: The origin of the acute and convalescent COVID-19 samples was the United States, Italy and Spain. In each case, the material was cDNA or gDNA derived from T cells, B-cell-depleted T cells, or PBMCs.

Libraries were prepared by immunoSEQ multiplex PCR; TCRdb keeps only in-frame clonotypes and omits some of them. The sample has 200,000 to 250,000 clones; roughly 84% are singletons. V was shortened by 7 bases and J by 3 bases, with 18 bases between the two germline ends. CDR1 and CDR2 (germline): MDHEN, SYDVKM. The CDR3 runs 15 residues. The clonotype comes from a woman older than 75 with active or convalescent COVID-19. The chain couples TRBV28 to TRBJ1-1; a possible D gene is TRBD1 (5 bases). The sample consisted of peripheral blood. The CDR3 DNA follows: TGTGCCAGCATAACGCCCTCGGGGGGGTACACTGAAGCTTTCTTT. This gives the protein CASITPSGGYTEAFF.